The 17 T cell receptor beta chains presented below share a single source sample, sequenced in a study of T cell responses to AZD1222 COVID-19 vaccine. TCRdb's table, derived via immunoSEQ multiplex PCR, lists solely in-frame clones and lacks some. The data show about 150,000 clones, approximately 90% seen once. The source material was peripheral blood, sampled 28 days after the second AZD1222 dose. Every receptor here comes from an adult who received the AZD1222 COVID-19 vaccine.

This chain's CDR3 is CASSGQTYEQYF. As DNA, the CDR3 is TGTGCCAGCAGTGGCCAGACCTACGAGCAGTACTTC. The gene calls are TRBV28 and TRBJ2-7; D is unresolved. Trimming took 5 bases from V and 2 from J, leaving 7 bases between them. The CDR3 is 12 residues long. Germline loops: CDR1 MDHEN, CDR2 SYDVKM.

The chain combines TRBV27 with TRBJ1-6; 7 nucleotides match TRBD1. The CDR3 totals 15 residues. The ends lost 7 bases at V and 5 bases at J; junction bases unmatched: 8. Germline assignment: CDR1 MNHEY and CDR2 SMNVEV (reference sequence). CDR3 sequence reads: CASTLGDRDNSPLHF. CDR3 sequence (DNA): TGTGCCAGCACCCTAGGAGACAGGGATAATTCACCCCTCCACTTT.

The J gene is TRBJ1-6, the V gene TRBV27, with TRBD1 identical over 7 bases. Germline loops: CDR1 MNHEY, CDR2 SMNVEV (reference sequence). V trimming: 7 bases; J trimming: 7 bases; junction bases outside the gene matches: 10. CDR3 length equals 15 residues. DNA of the CDR3: TGTGCCAGCACCAACAGGGGAATTGGAAATTCACCCCTCCACTTT. Protein product: CASTNRGIGNSPLHF.

The CDR3 bases are TGTGCCAGCAGCTCAAGATCAGGGGCCGGATCCTACAATGAGCAGTTCTTC. Translation: CASSSRSGAGSYNEQFF. This chain links TRBV7-9 with TRBJ2-1, with D tentatively TRBD1 (6 bases). Trimming pared 4 bases from V and 1 base from J, leaving 17 bases between. The CDR3 has 17 amino acids. Germline V lookup: CDR1 SEHNR, CDR2 FQNEAQ (reference sequence).

This clone came up a few times. The rearrangement uses TRBV2 and TRBJ2-5; D remains unclear. Germline values: CDR1 SNHLY, CDR2 FYNNEI. V was trimmed by 3 bases and J by 4 bases, leaving 9 bases between them. The CDR3 covers 13 residues. The CDR3 region is CASSDPRRETQYF. DNA of the CDR3: TGTGCCAGCAGTGATCCTAGAAGAGAGACCCAGTACTTC. The full variable domain, its missing parts supplied by reference TRBV2 and TRBJ2-5, is EPEVTQTPSHQVTQMGQEVILRCVPISNHLYFYWYRQILGQKVEFLVSFYNNEISEKSEIFDDQFSVERPDGSNFTLKIRSTKLEDSAMYFCASSDPRRETQYFGPGTRLLVL.

The chain joins TRBV19 to TRBJ1-1, with TRBD1 matching 7 bases. The CDR3 extends over 16 amino acids. Losses at the gene ends were 1 base for V and 2 bases for J; bases not matched to a gene: 7. Germline loops: CDR1 LNHDA, CDR2 SQIVND (reference sequence). The CDR3 DNA sequence: TGTGCCAGTAGTATAGCCTCGGACAGGCAAAACACTGAAGCTTTCTTT. Its translation: CASSIASDRQNTEAFF.

This rearrangement joins TRBV6-5 to TRBJ1-5, with D possibly TRBD1 on 5 matching bases. This CDR3 comprises 16 residues. Germline V gives CDR1 MNHEY, CDR2 SVGAGI. The V end was cut by 0 bases, the J end by 1 base, with 10 bases between. The DNA for the CDR3 is TGTGCCAGCAGTTACTCGGGGCAGGGAAGCAATCAGCCCCAGCATTTT. Protein: CASSYSGQGSNQPQHF.

The chain couples TRBV9 to TRBJ1-1, with D maybe TRBD1 (6 bases). Trimming pared 0 bases from V and 0 bases from J, leaving 9 bases between. CDR1 is SGDLS, CDR2 YYNGEE, per germline. CDR3 length: 15 amino acids. CDR3 DNA sequence: TGTGCCAGCAGCGTAGAGGGGGGCTTGAACACTGAAGCTTTCTTT. It yields the protein CASSVEGGLNTEAFF.

This clone is a singleton in its sample. V and J are TRBV15 and TRBJ2-2; D possibly corresponds to TRBD2 (5 bases). CDR1 is LNHNV and CDR2 is YYDKDF in the germline V gene (reference sequence). The CDR3 covers 17 residues. The ends were cut back, 1 base at V and 5 bases at J, with 17 bases in the middle. The CDR3 sequence: CATSRVVQRRETGELFF. The CDR3, as DNA: TGTGCCACCAGCAGAGTCGTCCAGCGGAGAGAAACCGGGGAGCTGTTTTTT. Full variable domain (remainder filled in from reference TRBV15 and TRBJ2-2): DAMVIQNPRYQVTQFGKPVTLSCSQTLNHNVMYWYQQKSSQAPKLLFHYYDKDFNNEADTPDNFQSRRPNTSFCFLDIRSPGLGDTAMYLCATSRVVQRRETGELFFGEGSRLTVL.

The chain carries TRBV6-4 and TRBJ2-7, with D perhaps TRBD1 or TRBD2 (6 bases each). The CDR3 totals 13 residues. Germline-derived CDR1 and CDR2 are MRHNA and SNTAGT. Trimming cost V 3 bases and J 6 bases, with 12 bases left between them. The CDR3 region is CASSDLGGGEQYF. CDR3 nucleotide sequence: TGTGCCAGCAGTGATCTAGGGGGAGGCGAGCAGTACTTC.

The chain has TRBV27 and TRBJ2-7; the D gene is possibly TRBD2 (6 bases). Trimming took off 7 bases at V and 12 bases at J, with 19 bases between the two ends. The CDR3 runs to 12 residues. Germline assignment: CDR1 MNHEY and CDR2 SMNVEV (reference sequence). CDR3 nucleotide sequence: TGTGCCAGCACCCCTAACGCGGGGAGGCCGTACTTC. It is translated as CASTPNAGRPYF.

V and J are TRBV11-2 and TRBJ2-2, with TRBD1 matching over 7 bases. In germline, CDR1 is SGHAT, CDR2 FQNNGV. The V and J ends lost 3 bases and 7 bases, in that order; junction bases with no gene match: 8. The CDR3 spans 15 residues. The CDR3 nucleotides are TGTGCCAGCAGCTTGGGACAGACCCTAGGCGGGGAGCTGTTTTTT. Translating gives CASSLGQTLGGELFF.

The chain combines TRBV13 with TRBJ1-1; TRBD1 matches at 10 bases. Germline CDR1 is PRHDT and CDR2 is FYEKMQ (reference sequence). The CDR3 is 16 residues long. The junction had 11 bases not matched to a gene; V was cut back by 5 bases and J by 5 bases. In DNA form, the CDR3 reads TGTGCCAGCAGCGATTCGCTTGACAGGGGGCTAACTGAAGCTTTCTTT. Residues: CASSDSLDRGLTEAFF.

V is TRBV18 and J is TRBJ2-1; D remains unclear. Germline V lookup: CDR1 KGHSH, CDR2 LQKENI. Trimming stripped 6 bases from V and 0 bases from J, with 12 bases between. This CDR3 spans 15 amino acids. This CDR3 is CASSPPESSYNEQFF. DNA of the CDR3: TGTGCCAGCTCTCCCCCTGAAAGCTCCTACAATGAGCAGTTCTTC.

This chain joins TRBV18 and TRBJ2-7, with TRBD1 matching over 9 bases. Unmatched junction bases numbered 9, after V lost 3 bases and J lost 3 bases. CDR3 size: 16 residues. CDR1 KGHSH and CDR2 LQKENI come from the germline V gene. The CDR3 region is CASSPLPGTGYYEQYF. The CDR3 nucleotides read TGTGCCAGCTCACCTCTCCCGGGGACAGGGTACTACGAGCAGTACTTC.

This chain connects TRBV5-1 to TRBJ2-7; no reliable D call. This CDR3 spans 15 amino acids. Germline V gene lookup returns CDR1 SGHRS and CDR2 YFSETQ. Trimming stripped 0 bases from V and 2 bases from J, with 12 bases between. CDR3 DNA: TGCGCCAGCAGCTTGGATTTACAGACTCCCTACGAGCAGTACTTC. Translating gives CASSLDLQTPYEQYF.

This clone was counted a single time. The chain employs TRBV14 and TRBJ2-5; D might be TRBD2 (6 bases). The CDR3 has 13 residues. Trimming took 6 bases from V and 5 from J, leaving 13 bases between them. Germline values: CDR1 SGHDN, CDR2 FVKESK. CDR3 in DNA: TGTGCCAGCAGGGCGCGGGGTTGGGAGACCCAGTACTTC. Translating it yields CASRARGWETQYF. The full variable domain, in which reference TRBV14 and TRBJ2-5 provide the parts outside the CDR3, is EAGVTQFPSHSVIEKGQTVTLRCDPISGHDNLYWYRRVMGKEIKFLLHFVKESKQDESGMPNNRFLAERTGGTYSTLKVQPAELEDSGVYFCASRARGWETQYFGPGTRLLVL.